The T cell receptor (beta chain) described here comes from a study of ipilimumab plus nivolumab after autologous stem cell transplantation. Only in-frame clones appear in the TCRdb table, and some are missing; sequencing was by immunoSEQ multiplex PCR. Of about 16,000 clones listed, 75% to 90% are singletons. V was pared by 0 bases and J by 2 bases, with 4 bases of the junction left unmatched. Germline CDR1 reads SGHRS; CDR2 reads YFSETQ. The CDR3 is 15 residues long. The rearrangement joins TRBV5-1 to TRBJ1-1; 7 bases agree with TRBD1. The receptor comes from a male donor with diffuse large B-cell lymphoma. The sample in question was PBMCs, obtained in a trial of ipilimumab plus nivolumab as post-transplant consolidation. As DNA, the CDR3 is TGCGCCAGCAGCTTGGAGACAGGGAGAAACACTGAAGCTTTCTTT. This sequence encodes CASSLETGRNTEAFF.